Detailed here is one TCR beta chain. This record comes from a study of blood T cell repertoires in COVID-19. As for the study in general: Samples representing acute and convalescent COVID-19 were sourced from the United States, Italy and Spain.

Germline values: CDR1 LNHDA, CDR2 SQIVND (reference sequence). Trimming removed 1 base at V and 4 bases at J, with 10 bases between. This CDR3 has 15 residues. Assignments of participants to cohorts depended upon their own reported clinical history. Within the 2 weeks before study entry, each person in the exposed group met a COVID-19 case. Method: immunoSEQ multiplex PCR; TCRdb's copy keeps in-frame clones and lacks some. The sample includes about 240,000 clones, about 83% of them seen just once. The chain recombines TRBV19 with TRBJ2-2; D is perhaps TRBD2 (5 bases). The source of this sequence is a woman aged 40 to 50 who had been exposed to COVID-19. What was sequenced was PBMCs or T cells enriched from blood (not recorded which). CDR3 region: CASSIGARGTGELFF. The CDR3, as DNA: TGTGCCAGTAGTATAGGGGCTCGGGGCACCGGGGAGCTGTTTTTT.